The rows below give T cell receptor beta chains drawn from one sample of a study of T-cell reconstitution after alpha-beta-depleted transplantation in children. TCRdb itself ran the PCR reads through MiXCR, one entry per CDR3 protein. The profile covers around 680,000 distinct CDR3 sequences, with approximately 17% appearing a single time and about 1.1% taken by the ten largest. Sequenced material: PBMCs from the stem cell graft donor, taken from the stem cell graft. The receptors here all came from a human donor who donated a stem cell graft to a child with acute myeloid leukemia. Both conserved end residues are part of each CDR3. The D gene is left open where the match is weak. Expanded clones get a size class; other rows say once, few or many, or leave the size out.

J gene: TRBJ2-7; clone size: .; D gene: .; V gene: TRBV3-1; CDR3 protein: CASSQGLVDEQYF; CDR3 DNA: TGTGCCAGCAGCCAAGGATTGGTAGACGAGCAGTACTTC
J gene: TRBJ2-7; clone size: many; D gene: TRBD2; V gene: TRBV20-1; CDR3 protein: CSASGLAPYEQYF; CDR3 DNA: TGCAGTGCTAGCGGACTAGCGCCCTACGAGCAGTACTTC
J gene: TRBJ1-5; clone size: few; D gene: .; V gene: TRBV6-1; CDR3 protein: CASSDGAQPQHF; CDR3 DNA: TGTGCCAGCAGTGATGGGGCCCAGCCCCAGCATTTT
J gene: TRBJ2-3; clone size: many; D gene: .; V gene: TRBV7-2; CDR3 protein: CASGSTGRLMDTQYF; CDR3 DNA: TGTGCCAGCGGATCGACTGGACGTCTGATGGATACGCAGTATTTT
J gene: TRBJ2-5; clone size: .; D gene: TRBD1; V gene: TRBV20-1; CDR3 protein: CSAGERDSWYQETQYF; CDR3 DNA: TGCAGTGCGGGGGAAAGGGACAGCTGGTACCAAGAGACCCAGTACTTC
J gene: TRBJ2-5; clone size: .; D gene: TRBD1; V gene: TRBV5-1; CDR3 protein: CASIHIPGGASETQYF; CDR3 DNA: TGCGCCAGCATCCACATTCCAGGGGGTGCATCAGAGACCCAGTACTTC
J gene: TRBJ2-1; clone size: few; D gene: .; V gene: TRBV20-1; CDR3 protein: CSASPQHSYNEQFF; CDR3 DNA: TGCAGTGCTAGTCCACAGCATTCCTACAATGAGCAGTTCTTC
J gene: TRBJ2-1; clone size: .; D gene: TRBD1; V gene: TRBV7-2; CDR3 protein: CASTLGTGVYNEQFF; CDR3 DNA: TGTGCCAGCACTCTAGGGACAGGGGTCTACAATGAGCAGTTCTTC
J gene: TRBJ2-7; clone size: .; D gene: .; V gene: TRBV12-3/TRBV12-4; CDR3 protein: CASSLDRALGQYF; CDR3 DNA: TGTGCCAGCAGTTTGGACAGAGCCTTGGGGCAGTACTTC
J gene: TRBJ1-1; clone size: many; D gene: .; V gene: TRBV20-1; CDR3 protein: CSAMQRANAEAFF; CDR3 DNA: TGCAGTGCTATGCAGAGGGCGAACGCTGAAGCTTTCTTT
J gene: TRBJ2-7; clone size: many; D gene: .; V gene: TRBV7-2; CDR3 protein: CASSLLDYEQYF; CDR3 DNA: TGTGCCAGCAGCTTGCTAGACTACGAGCAGTACTTC
J gene: TRBJ1-2; clone size: many; D gene: .; V gene: TRBV7-2; CDR3 protein: CASTFWDGRDGYTF; CDR3 DNA: TGTGCCAGCACCTTTTGGGACGGACGAGATGGCTACACCTTC
J gene: TRBJ2-1; clone size: .; D gene: TRBD1; V gene: TRBV7-6; CDR3 protein: CASSFGPGQGYNEQFF; CDR3 DNA: TGTGCCAGCAGCTTCGGACCGGGACAGGGCTACAATGAGCAGTTCTTC
J gene: TRBJ2-5; clone size: many; D gene: .; V gene: TRBV7-2; CDR3 protein: CASSKTGRRAETQYF; CDR3 DNA: TGTGCCAGCAGCAAGACAGGGAGGAGGGCAGAGACCCAGTACTTC
J gene: TRBJ2-1; clone size: many; D gene: TRBD2; V gene: TRBV4-2; CDR3 protein: CASSLTSGVAYNEQFF; CDR3 DNA: TGTGCCAGCAGCCTAACTAGCGGGGTAGCCTACAATGAGCAGTTCTTC
J gene: TRBJ1-3; clone size: .; D gene: .; V gene: TRBV6-1; CDR3 protein: CASRDRQSSGNTIYF; CDR3 DNA: TGTGCCAGCCGAGATAGACAGTCCTCTGGAAACACCATATATTTT
J gene: TRBJ2-7; clone size: .; D gene: TRBD1; V gene: TRBV24-1; CDR3 protein: CATSDSPGGLGTYEQYF; CDR3 DNA: TGTGCCACCAGTGATTCCCCAGGGGGCCTAGGGACCTACGAGCAGTACTTC
J gene: TRBJ2-3; clone size: .; D gene: .; V gene: TRBV7-3; CDR3 protein: CASSLVSGAQYF; CDR3 DNA: TGTGCCAGCAGCTTAGTCTCGGGAGCGCAGTATTTT
J gene: TRBJ2-3; clone size: few; D gene: .; V gene: TRBV9; CDR3 protein: CASGKVGTDTQYF; CDR3 DNA: TGTGCCAGCGGTAAGGTGGGCACAGATACGCAGTATTTT
J gene: TRBJ1-2; clone size: .; D gene: .; V gene: TRBV20-1; CDR3 protein: CSARDHRDYGYTF; CDR3 DNA: TGCAGTGCTAGAGATCACAGGGACTATGGCTACACCTTC
J gene: TRBJ2-1; clone size: .; D gene: .; V gene: TRBV20-1; CDR3 protein: CSARDPSQRSPNEQFF; CDR3 DNA: TGCAGTGCTAGAGATCCGTCGCAGAGGTCCCCCAATGAGCAGTTCTTC
J gene: TRBJ2-7; clone size: few; D gene: TRBD1; V gene: TRBV28; CDR3 protein: CASSTGTAYSYEQYF; CDR3 DNA: TGTGCCAGCAGCACCGGGACAGCATACTCCTACGAGCAGTACTTC
J gene: TRBJ1-5; clone size: few; D gene: .; V gene: TRBV12-3/TRBV12-4; CDR3 protein: CASRSTTGIQPQHF; CDR3 DNA: TGTGCCAGCAGGAGTACTACCGGGATTCAGCCCCAGCATTTT
J gene: TRBJ2-1; clone size: .; D gene: TRBD2; V gene: TRBV20-1; CDR3 protein: CSAPSLAGFNNEQFF; CDR3 DNA: TGCAGTGCCCCCAGCCTAGCGGGGTTCAACAATGAGCAGTTCTTC
J gene: TRBJ1-3; clone size: many; D gene: .; V gene: TRBV29-1; CDR3 protein: CSVHDMAGNTIYF; CDR3 DNA: TGCAGCGTCCACGACATGGCTGGAAACACCATATATTTT
J gene: TRBJ2-1; clone size: many; D gene: TRBD2; V gene: TRBV20-1; CDR3 protein: CSARDGRGTYNEQFF; CDR3 DNA: TGCAGTGCTAGAGACGGGCGGGGGACCTACAATGAGCAGTTCTTC
J gene: TRBJ1-1; clone size: many; D gene: .; V gene: TRBV12-3/TRBV12-4; CDR3 protein: CASSYRQLMNTEAFF; CDR3 DNA: TGTGCCAGCAGTTATAGACAGCTCATGAACACTGAAGCTTTCTTT
J gene: TRBJ1-4; clone size: .; D gene: .; V gene: TRBV4-2; CDR3 protein: CASSQDLGGTNEKLFF; CDR3 DNA: TGTGCCAGCAGCCAAGATCTGGGAGGAACTAATGAAAAACTGTTTTTT
J gene: TRBJ2-1; clone size: .; D gene: .; V gene: TRBV9; CDR3 protein: CASSVVGGSYNEQFF; CDR3 DNA: TGTGCCAGCAGCGTAGTCGGGGGCTCCTACAATGAGCAGTTCTTC
J gene: TRBJ1-2; clone size: .; D gene: .; V gene: TRBV18; CDR3 protein: CASSPGMGASNYGYTF; CDR3 DNA: TGTGCCAGCTCACCGGGTATGGGTGCGTCTAACTATGGCTACACCTTC
J gene: TRBJ2-7; clone size: few; D gene: .; V gene: TRBV7-6; CDR3 protein: CASSYNGPYEQYF; CDR3 DNA: TGTGCCAGCAGCTACAACGGGCCTTACGAGCAGTACTTC
J gene: TRBJ1-1; clone size: many; D gene: .; V gene: TRBV13; CDR3 protein: CASSLVADFLNTEAFF; CDR3 DNA: TGTGCCAGCAGCTTAGTCGCAGACTTTCTGAACACTGAAGCTTTCTTT
J gene: TRBJ2-7; clone size: many; D gene: .; V gene: TRBV5-1; CDR3 protein: CASSLTPSNYEQYF; CDR3 DNA: TGCGCCAGCAGCCTAACTCCTTCGAACTACGAGCAGTACTTC
J gene: TRBJ2-1; clone size: many; D gene: .; V gene: TRBV12-3/TRBV12-4; CDR3 protein: CASSLARTNEQFF; CDR3 DNA: TGTGCCAGCAGTTTAGCGAGGACAAATGAGCAGTTCTTC
J gene: TRBJ1-2; clone size: .; D gene: .; V gene: TRBV10-3; CDR3 protein: CATEGGLPGREIFYTF; CDR3 DNA: TGTGCCACAGAGGGAGGCCTGCCGGGTAGAGAGATCTTCTACACCTTC
J gene: TRBJ1-1; clone size: .; D gene: .; V gene: TRBV29-1; CDR3 protein: CSVEGPGHTEAFF; CDR3 DNA: TGCAGCGTTGAAGGGCCGGGGCATACTGAAGCTTTCTTT
J gene: TRBJ2-7; clone size: few; D gene: TRBD2; V gene: TRBV30; CDR3 protein: CAWSIAGGGYEQYF; CDR3 DNA: TGTGCCTGGAGTATAGCGGGGGGCGGCTACGAGCAGTACTTC
J gene: TRBJ2-1; clone size: many; D gene: .; V gene: TRBV6-6; CDR3 protein: CASSYSIITEQFF; CDR3 DNA: TGTGCCAGCAGTTACTCGATAATCACGGAGCAGTTCTTC
J gene: TRBJ2-7; clone size: many; D gene: .; V gene: TRBV5-5; CDR3 protein: CASSLRGASSYEQYF; CDR3 DNA: TGTGCCAGCAGCTTGAGAGGGGCGAGCTCCTACGAGCAGTACTTC
J gene: TRBJ2-4; clone size: many; D gene: .; V gene: TRBV5-1; CDR3 protein: CASSVKQGSDIQYF; CDR3 DNA: TGCGCCAGCAGCGTTAAGCAGGGATCCGACATTCAGTACTTC
J gene: TRBJ2-3; clone size: many; D gene: .; V gene: TRBV24-1; CDR3 protein: CATSDLAALSTDTQYF; CDR3 DNA: TGTGCCACCAGTGATTTGGCAGCCCTTAGCACAGATACGCAGTATTTT
J gene: TRBJ1-1; clone size: few; D gene: TRBD1; V gene: TRBV5-1; CDR3 protein: CASSKDRKNTEAFF; CDR3 DNA: TGCGCCAGCAGCAAGGACAGGAAAAACACTGAAGCTTTCTTT
J gene: TRBJ1-5; clone size: few; D gene: .; V gene: TRBV5-1; CDR3 protein: CASSVFPQLGNQPQHF; CDR3 DNA: TGCGCCAGCAGCGTATTTCCCCAATTGGGCAATCAGCCCCAGCATTTT
J gene: TRBJ2-5; clone size: .; D gene: .; V gene: TRBV24-1; CDR3 protein: CATSGRLETQYF; CDR3 DNA: TGTGCCACCAGTGGACGGTTGGAGACCCAGTACTTC
J gene: TRBJ2-5; clone size: once; D gene: .; V gene: TRBV3-1; CDR3 protein: CASSQDRQIQETQYF; CDR3 DNA: TGTGCCAGCAGCCAAGACCGCCAGATACAAGAGACCCAGTACTTC
J gene: TRBJ2-1; clone size: many; D gene: .; V gene: TRBV7-2; CDR3 protein: CASSSRTGHSEQFF; CDR3 DNA: TGTGCCAGCAGCTCCAGGACGGGACATAGTGAGCAGTTCTTC
J gene: TRBJ2-3; clone size: many; D gene: .; V gene: TRBV20-1; CDR3 protein: CSAQPQQRGLDTQYF; CDR3 DNA: TGCAGTGCCCAACCCCAACAGAGAGGACTAGATACGCAGTATTTT
J gene: TRBJ2-3; clone size: many; D gene: .; V gene: TRBV29-1; CDR3 protein: CSSAVDTQYF; CDR3 DNA: TGCAGCTCTGCGGTTGATACGCAGTATTTT
J gene: TRBJ2-2; clone size: few; D gene: .; V gene: TRBV30; CDR3 protein: CAGRGASNTGELFF; CDR3 DNA: TGTGCCGGTCGTGGAGCCTCGAACACCGGGGAGCTGTTTTTT